This T cell receptor (beta chain) was recorded in a study of cytomegalovirus exposure and HLA in healthy donors. Whole-study findings and limits: The majority of TCR sequences were rare, yet some public TCRs appeared in many donors. In a later analysis, donors in an Asian-associated ancestry cluster reportedly had fewer N-insertions in productive TCRs than the cohort mean.

Primers included in the PCR were 60 Vbeta and 13 Jbeta primers. Profiled with immunoSEQ multiplex PCR; TCRdb holds only in-frame clones, not every one. This sample has roughly 170,000 clones; roughly 84% occur once, and the top ten carry roughly 1.5%. As regards this clone: The antigen remains unidentified.

The specimen was PBMCs. The origin of this receptor is a male donor in good health and CMV-seronegative.

In DNA, the CDR3 is TGTGCCACCAGCTATACAACAGGGAACACTGAAGCTTTCTTT. Encoded protein: CATSYTTGNTEAFF. The V and J genes are TRBV15 and TRBJ1-1, with D maybe TRBD1 (5 bases). Germline CDR1 LNHNV, CDR2 YYDKDF (reference sequence). CDR3 length: 14 residues. V dropped 5 bases and J dropped 1 base, with 11 bases sitting between them.